This T cell receptor (beta chain) was documented in a study of T-cell reconstitution after alpha-beta-depleted transplantation in children. Regarding the study as a whole: The study reportedly traced alpha-beta T cells about two months after transplant to several hundred expanded graft clones.

Molecular barcoding with unique molecular identifiers was used for the TCRbeta library. TCRdb reanalysed the PCR reads using MiXCR and keeps one entry per CDR3 protein. The sample consists of about 580,000 distinct CDR3 sequences, roughly 23% of them appearing once. The germline V gene encodes CDR1 DFQATT and CDR2 SNEGSKA (reference sequence). The CDR3 is 14 residues long. V trimming: 6 bases; J trimming: 5 bases; junction bases outside the gene matches: 5. Concerning this clonotype: Its antigen is not known.

This TCR came from a boy in the first two years of life who had a stem cell transplant for acute myeloid leukemia, so the T cells may come from the graft donor. The chain is built from TRBV20-1 and TRBJ2-3; 13 nucleotides line up with TRBD2. The sample consisted of PBMCs, mostly from graft donor cells, taken 360 days after TCRalphabeta/CD19-depleted stem cell transplant. Here the CDR3 reads CSAMGLAGRDTQYF. The CDR3 DNA is TGCAGTGCCATGGGACTAGCGGGGAGAGATACGCAGTATTTT.